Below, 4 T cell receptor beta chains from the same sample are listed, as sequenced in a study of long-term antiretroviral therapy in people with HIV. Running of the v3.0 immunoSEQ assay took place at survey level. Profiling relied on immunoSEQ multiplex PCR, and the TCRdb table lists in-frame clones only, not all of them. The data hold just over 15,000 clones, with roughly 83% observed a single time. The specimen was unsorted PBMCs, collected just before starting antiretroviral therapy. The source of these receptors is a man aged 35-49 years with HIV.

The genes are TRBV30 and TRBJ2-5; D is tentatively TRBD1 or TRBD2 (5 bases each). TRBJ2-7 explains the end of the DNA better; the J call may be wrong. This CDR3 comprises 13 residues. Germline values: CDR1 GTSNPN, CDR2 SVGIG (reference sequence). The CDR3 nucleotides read TGTGCCTGGAGCCGAGGGGATGGGTACGAGCAGTACTTC. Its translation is CAWSRGDGYEQYF.

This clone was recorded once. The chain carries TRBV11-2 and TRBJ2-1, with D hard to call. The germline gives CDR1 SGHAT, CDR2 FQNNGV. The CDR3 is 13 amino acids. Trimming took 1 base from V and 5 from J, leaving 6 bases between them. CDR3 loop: CASSLGLNNEQFF. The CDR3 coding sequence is TGTGCCAGCAGCTTAGGACTGAACAATGAGCAGTTCTTC.

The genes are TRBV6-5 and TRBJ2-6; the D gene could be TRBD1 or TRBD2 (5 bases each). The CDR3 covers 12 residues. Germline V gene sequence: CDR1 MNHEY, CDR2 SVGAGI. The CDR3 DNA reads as TGTGGTTCTGGGGACGGGGCCAACGTCCTGACTTTC. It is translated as CGSGDGANVLTF.

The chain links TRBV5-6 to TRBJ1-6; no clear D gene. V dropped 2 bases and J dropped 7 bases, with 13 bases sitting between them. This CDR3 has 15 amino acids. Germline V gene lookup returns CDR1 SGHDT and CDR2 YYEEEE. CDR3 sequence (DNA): TGTGCCAGCAGCTTCGGAGGGTTGAAAAATTCACCCCTCCACTTT. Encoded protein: CASSFGGLKNSPLHF.